This TCR beta chain derives from a study of blood T cell repertoires in COVID-19. For the study at large: The samples span acute and convalescent COVID-19 from the United States, Italy and Spain. Nucleic acid was either cDNA or gDNA, and it came from T cells, B-cell-depleted T cells, or PBMCs.

As processed by the authors: Using reference gene primer amplification, nucleated cell counts were estimated. Assay: immunoSEQ multiplex PCR; the TCRdb copy retains only in-frame clones and omits some. That table gives V, J and clone size, and the DNA gave D and trimming. This sample has tens of thousands of clones, with around 86% found just once. CDR1 and CDR2 from the germline V gene are LGHDT and YNNKEL (reference sequence). The V end was cut by 6 bases, the J end by 1 base, with 12 bases between. The CDR3 spans 14 residues. The sequence came from a human donor in a cohort sampled during active COVID-19. This rearrangement joins TRBV3-1 (or the pseudogene TRBV3-2) to TRBJ1-1; D not resolved. Material: peripheral blood. The CDR3 protein is CASSRLHANTEAFF. The CDR3 DNA reads TGTGCCAGCAGTCGATTACATGCGAACACTGAAGCTTTCTTT.